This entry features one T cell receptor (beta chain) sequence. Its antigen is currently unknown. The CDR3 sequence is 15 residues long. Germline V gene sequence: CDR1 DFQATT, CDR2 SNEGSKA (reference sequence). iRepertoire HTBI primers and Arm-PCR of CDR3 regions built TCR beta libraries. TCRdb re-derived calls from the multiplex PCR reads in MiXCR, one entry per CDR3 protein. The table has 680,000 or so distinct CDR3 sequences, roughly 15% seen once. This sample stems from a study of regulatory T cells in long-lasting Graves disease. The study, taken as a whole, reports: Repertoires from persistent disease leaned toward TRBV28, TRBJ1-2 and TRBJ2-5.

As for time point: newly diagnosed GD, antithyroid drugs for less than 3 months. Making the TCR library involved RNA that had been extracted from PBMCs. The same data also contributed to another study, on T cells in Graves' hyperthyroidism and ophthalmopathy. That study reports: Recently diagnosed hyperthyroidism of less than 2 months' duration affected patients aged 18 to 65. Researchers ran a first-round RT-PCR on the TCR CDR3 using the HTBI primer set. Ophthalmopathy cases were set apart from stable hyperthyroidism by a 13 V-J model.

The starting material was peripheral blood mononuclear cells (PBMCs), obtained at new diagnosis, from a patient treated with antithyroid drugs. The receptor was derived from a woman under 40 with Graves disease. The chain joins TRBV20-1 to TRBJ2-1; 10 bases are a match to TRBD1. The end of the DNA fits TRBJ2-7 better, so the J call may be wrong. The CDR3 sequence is CSAIRQGAVPYEQYF. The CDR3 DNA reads TGCAGTGCCATTAGACAGGGGGCGGTCCCCTACGAGCAGTACTTC.